This T cell receptor beta chain was profiled in a study of blood T cell repertoires in COVID-19. Authors' methods: Estimates of nucleated cell counts were drawn from the amplification of reference gene primers. Measured with immunoSEQ multiplex PCR; TCRdb has only the in-frame clones, and not every one. The V and J calls and clone size were taken over from that table, and D and trimming were inferred from the DNA. The data hold about 58,000 clones, with more than 65% observed a single time. Germline V gene lookup returns CDR1 SGHRS and CDR2 YFSETQ. The CDR3 has 15 residues. V lost 0 bases and J 4 bases, leaving 12 bases between the germline ends.

This receptor was obtained from a man at least 80 years old with COVID-19, enrolled during active disease. Material: peripheral blood. The chain combines TRBV5-1 with TRBJ2-3, with unresolved D. In DNA, the CDR3 is TGCGCCAGCAGCTTGGAGGATGGGCGCGCAGATACGCAGTATTTT. The encoded protein is CASSLEDGRADTQYF.